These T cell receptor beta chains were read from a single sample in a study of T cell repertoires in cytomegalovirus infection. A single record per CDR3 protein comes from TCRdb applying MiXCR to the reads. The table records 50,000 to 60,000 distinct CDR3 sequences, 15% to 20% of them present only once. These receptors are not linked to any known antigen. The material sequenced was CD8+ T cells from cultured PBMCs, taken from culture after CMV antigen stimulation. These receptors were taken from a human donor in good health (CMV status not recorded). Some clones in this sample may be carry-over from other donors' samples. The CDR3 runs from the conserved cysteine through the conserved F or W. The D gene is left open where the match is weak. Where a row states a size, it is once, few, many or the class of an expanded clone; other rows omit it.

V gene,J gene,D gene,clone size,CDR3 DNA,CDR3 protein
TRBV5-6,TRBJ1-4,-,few,TGTGCCAGCAGCCGAGGTGCAACTAATGAAAAACTGTTTTTT,CASSRGATNEKLFF
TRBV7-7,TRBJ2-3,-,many,TGTGCTAGCAGCTTATTCGGGGGTAGCACAGATACGCAGTATTTT,CASSLFGGSTDTQYF
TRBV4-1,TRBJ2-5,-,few,TGCGCCAGCAGCCTCCTCCCGGGGGCAGGAGAGACCCAGTACTTC,CASSLLPGAGETQYF
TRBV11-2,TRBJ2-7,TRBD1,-,TGTGCCAGCAGCTTCCTTCGGACAGGGCCCCACGAGCAGTACTTC,CASSFLRTGPHEQYF
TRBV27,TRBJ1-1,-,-,TGTGCCAGCGCGATGAGCCACACTGAAGCTTTCTTT,CASAMSHTEAFF
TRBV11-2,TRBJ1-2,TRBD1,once,TGTGCCAGCAGCTTAGGGGACAGGGGAAGTTATGGCTACACCTTC,CASSLGDRGSYGYTF
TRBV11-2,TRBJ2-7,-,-,TGTGCCAGCAGCTCATTAGAAGCGACAGCGAGCTCCTACGAGCAGTACTTC,CASSSLEATASSYEQYF
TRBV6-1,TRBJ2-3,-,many,TGTGCCAGCAGTGAATGGAGGGGCAACACAGATACGCAGTATTTT,CASSEWRGNTDTQYF
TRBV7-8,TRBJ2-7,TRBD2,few,TGTGCCAGCAGCTTAGTTTCTAGCGGGGGGGAGAACGAGCAGTACTTC,CASSLVSSGGENEQYF
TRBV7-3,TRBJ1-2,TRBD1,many,TGTGCCAGCAGCCGCGGACAGGGAGGATATGGCTACACCTTC,CASSRGQGGYGYTF
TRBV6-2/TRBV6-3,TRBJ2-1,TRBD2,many,TGTGCCAGCAGTTACTCGGAGCGGGGGGCACCCGGGTCCTACAATGAGCAGTTCTTC,CASSYSERGAPGSYNEQFF
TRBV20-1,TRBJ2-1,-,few,TGCAGTGCTAGCTTAGGACGGGTGTACGATGAGCAGTTCTTC,CSASLGRVYDEQFF
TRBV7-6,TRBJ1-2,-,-,TGTGCCAGCAGCCCCCCTATGGGGACCGGGGGGTCTGGCTACACCTTC,CASSPPMGTGGSGYTF
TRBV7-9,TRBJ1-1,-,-,TGTGCCAGCAGCTCCTTGGCAGGCCGCTACATGAACACTGAAGCTTTCTTT,CASSSLAGRYMNTEAFF
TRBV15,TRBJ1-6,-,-,TGTGCCACCAGCAGAGATACCCGTTCACCCCTCCACTTT,CATSRDTRSPLHF
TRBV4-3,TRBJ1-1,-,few,TGCGCCAGCAGCCAAGTCATAGGGGGGGCTGAAGCTTTCTTT,CASSQVIGGAEAFF
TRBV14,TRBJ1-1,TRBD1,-,TGTGCCAGCAGCCCTTACCCGACAGGGGACCTCCACACTGAAGCTTTCTTT,CASSPYPTGDLHTEAFF
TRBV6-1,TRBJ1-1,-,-,TGTGCCAGTAAACCCCACGACAACACTGAAGCTTTCTTT,CASKPHDNTEAFF
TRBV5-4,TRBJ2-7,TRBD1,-,TGTGCCAGCAGCTTGGGACATGGACAGGGGTTCGACGAGCAGTACTTC,CASSLGHGQGFDEQYF
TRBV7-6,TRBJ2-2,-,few,TGTGCCAGCAGCTTAGACGGGGGTAACACCGGGGAGCTGTTTTTT,CASSLDGGNTGELFF
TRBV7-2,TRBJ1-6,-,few,TGTGCCAGCAGCTACGACAGGAGTAATTCACCCCTCCACTTT,CASSYDRSNSPLHF
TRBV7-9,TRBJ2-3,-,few,TGTGCCAGCACCCCCTCGTTTCAGGCTCCTAGCACAGATACGCAGTATTTT,CASTPSFQAPSTDTQYF
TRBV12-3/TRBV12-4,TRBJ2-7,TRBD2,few,TGTGCCAGCAGAATAGCGGGGGGGCCCTACGAGCAGTACTTC,CASRIAGGPYEQYF
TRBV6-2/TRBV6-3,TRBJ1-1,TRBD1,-,TGTGCCAGCAGTTTCGGACAGGAGATCTATGAAGCTTTCTTT,CASSFGQEIYEAFF
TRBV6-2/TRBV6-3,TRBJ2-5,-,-,TGTGCCAGCAGTTATGTTCCGGAGGACAGCTATCAAGAGACCCAGTACTTC,CASSYVPEDSYQETQYF
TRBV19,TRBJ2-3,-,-,TGTGCCAGTAGTATGCTATCTTCAGATACGCAGTATTTT,CASSMLSSDTQYF
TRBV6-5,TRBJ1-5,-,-,TGTGCCAGCAGTTACAGGGTTGGCAATCAGCCCCAGCATTTT,CASSYRVGNQPQHF
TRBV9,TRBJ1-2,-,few,TGTGCCAGCAGCGTAGAAGGCAGCGGGGGCTATGGCTACACCTTC,CASSVEGSGGYGYTF
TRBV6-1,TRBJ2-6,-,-,TGTGCCAGCAGATTACACGTCTCTGGGGCCAACGTCCTGACTTTC,CASRLHVSGANVLTF
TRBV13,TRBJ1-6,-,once,TGTGCCAGCAGCGGGCGGACAGACGGTAATTCACCCCTCCACTTC,CASSGRTDGNSPLHF
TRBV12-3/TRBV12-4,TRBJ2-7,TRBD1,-,TGTGCCAGCGCGCCGGGACAGGGGTTCTACGAGCAGTACTTC,CASAPGQGFYEQYF
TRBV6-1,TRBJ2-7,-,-,TGTGCCAGCAGTAGTAGGGTGGCCTCCTACGAGCAGTACTTC,CASSSRVASYEQYF
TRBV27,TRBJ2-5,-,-,TGTGCCAGCAGTTCGTACCCCCAAGAGACCCAGTACTTC,CASSSYPQETQYF
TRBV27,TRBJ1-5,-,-,TGTGCCAGCAGTCCGTTGGGGGCGTTCGATCAGCCCCAGCATTTT,CASSPLGAFDQPQHF
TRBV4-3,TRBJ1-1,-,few,TGCGCCAGCAGCCAAGAGGGGGCCACTGAAGCTTTCTTT,CASSQEGATEAFF
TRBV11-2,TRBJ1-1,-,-,TGTGCCAGCAGCTCCGCGGCACAGGGCCTACTAGATCACTTTAGGAACACTGAAGCTTTCTTT,CASSSAAQGLLDHFRNTEAFF
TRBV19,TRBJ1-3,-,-,TGTGCCAGTAGTTACAGCCCAGCCCGTGGAAACACCATATATTTT,CASSYSPARGNTIYF
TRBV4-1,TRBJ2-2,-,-,TGCGCCAGCAGCCAAGATTCAATCGAGCGAACGAACACCGGGGAGCTGTTTTTT,CASSQDSIERTNTGELFF
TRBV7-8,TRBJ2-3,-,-,TGTGCCAGCAGCTATCAGACGGGTGGAGATACGCAGTATTTT,CASSYQTGGDTQYF
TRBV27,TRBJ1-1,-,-,TGTGCCAGCAGTTTAGTGGTGTCAGGGATTGTTGAAGCTTTCTTT,CASSLVVSGIVEAFF
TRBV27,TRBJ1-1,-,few,TGTGCCAGCAGTTTTACTGTTAACACTGAAGCTTTCTTT,CASSFTVNTEAFF
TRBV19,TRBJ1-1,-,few,TGTGCCAGTAGTATAAAGGCAGGGTCGAACACTGAAGCTTTCTTT,CASSIKAGSNTEAFF
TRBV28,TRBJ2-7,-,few,TGTGCCAGCAGTTTTCATAGGACCCTTTACCTCTACGAGCAGTACTTC,CASSFHRTLYLYEQYF
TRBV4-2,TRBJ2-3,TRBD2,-,TGTGCCAGCAGCCAAGAAGGGACTAGCGACCTGAGGGATACGCAGTATTTT,CASSQEGTSDLRDTQYF
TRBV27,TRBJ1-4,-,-,TGTGCCAGCAGTGACTACCCCAATGAAAAACTGTTTTTT,CASSDYPNEKLFF
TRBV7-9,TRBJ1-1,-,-,TGTGCCAGCGGGGGGAGCACTGAAGCTTTCTTT,CASGGSTEAFF
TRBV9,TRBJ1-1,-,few,TGTGCCAGCAGCGTAGTTGACCCCACTGAAGCTTTCTTT,CASSVVDPTEAFF
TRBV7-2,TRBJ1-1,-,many,TGTGCCAGCAGCCCTATGAACACTGAAGCTTTCTTT,CASSPMNTEAFF
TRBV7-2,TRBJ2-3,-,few,TGTGCCAGCAGCCAGCCAAGCGGCGGGGGCCGCACAGATACGCAGTATTTT,CASSQPSGGGRTDTQYF
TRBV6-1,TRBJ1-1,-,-,TGTGCCAGCAGTTCGGGCCAAGCGGGAGCTTTCTTT,CASSSGQAGAFF
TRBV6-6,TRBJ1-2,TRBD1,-,TGTGCCAGCAGCTTACAGGGGAGTCCTTGGTATGGCTACACCTTC,CASSLQGSPWYGYTF
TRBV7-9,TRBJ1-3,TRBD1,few,TGTGCCAGCAGCTTCGGACAGGCGAACTCTGGAAACACCATATATTTT,CASSFGQANSGNTIYF
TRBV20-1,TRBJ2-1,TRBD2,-,TGCAGTGCTAGAGCTAGCGGGGGAGAGTCCTACAATGAGCAGTTCTTC,CSARASGGESYNEQFF
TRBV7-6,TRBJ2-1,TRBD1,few,TGTGCCAGCAGCCCCGGGACAGAGGCCTACAATGAGCAGTTCTTC,CASSPGTEAYNEQFF
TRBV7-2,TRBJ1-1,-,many,TGTGCCAGCAGCTTTCAAGGGGCTGAAGCTTTCTTT,CASSFQGAEAFF